Each of the 14 T cell receptor beta chains below was sequenced from the same sample in a study of cytomegalovirus exposure and HLA in healthy donors. Assay: immunoSEQ multiplex PCR; the TCRdb copy retains only in-frame clones and omits some. The table records 92,000 or so clones, 96% of them present only once. The sequencing sample was made of PBMCs. The source of these receptors is a man younger than 35 in good health and CMV-seronegative.

The chain recombines TRBV11-2 with TRBJ1-3; unclear D gene. This CDR3 contains 14 residues. The germline CDR1 and CDR2 sequences are SGHAT and FQNNGV. Trimming stripped 5 bases from V and 2 bases from J, with 10 bases between. The CDR3 region is CASSMPEAGNTIYF. For the CDR3, the DNA is TGTGCCAGCAGCATGCCGGAGGCTGGAAACACCATATATTTT. The variable domain in full, with the rest retrieved from reference TRBV11-2 and TRBJ1-3, is EAGVAQSPRYKIIEKRQSVAFWCNPISGHATLYWYQQILGQGPKLLIQFQNNGVVDDSQLPKDRFSAERLKGVDSTLKIQPAKLEDSAVYLCASSMPEAGNTIYFGEGSWLTVV.

The rearrangement uses TRBV28 and TRBJ2-1; no firm D call. The CDR3 consists of 12 residues. CDR1 MDHEN and CDR2 SYDVKM come from the germline V gene. The V and J ends lost 4 bases and 7 bases respectively, with 8 bases between them. CDR3 sequence: CASSSGENEQFF. The CDR3 coding sequence is TGTGCCAGCAGTTCTGGAGAGAATGAGCAGTTCTTC.

This clone was recorded only once. The V and J genes are TRBV28 and TRBJ1-1; D gene uncertain. The CDR3 extends over 13 amino acids. Germline V gene lookup returns CDR1 MDHEN and CDR2 SYDVKM. The germline V and J ends were trimmed by 6 bases and 0 bases, with 8 bases remaining between them. CDR3 DNA: TGTGCCAGCAGCCCGGAGGTGAACACTGAAGCTTTCTTT. Its protein product is CASSPEVNTEAFF.

The J gene is TRBJ2-1, the V gene TRBV6-1, with D possibly TRBD2 on 5 matching bases. V was clipped by 8 bases and J by 0 bases, with 14 bases between them. The CDR3 sequence is 15 residues long. Per the germline V gene, CDR1 is MNHNS and CDR2 is SASEGT. CDR3 in DNA: TGTGCCAGCCCCTCTAGCTCCCCCTCCTACAATGAGCAGTTCTTC. Its translation is CASPSSSPSYNEQFF.

The V and J genes are TRBV29-1 and TRBJ1-1; 9 positions agree with TRBD1. The CDR3 contains 12 residues. V was pared by 6 bases and J by 8 bases, with 7 bases of the junction left unmatched. CDR1 is SQVTM and CDR2 is ANQGSEA in the germline V gene. This CDR3 reads CSVKDRGFEAFF. In nucleotides, the CDR3 is TGCAGCGTCAAGGACAGGGGTTTCGAAGCTTTCTTT.

The rearrangement joins TRBV7-3 to TRBJ2-5; tentatively, D is TRBD1 (5 bases). The V and J ends lost 4 bases and 5 bases respectively, with 11 bases between them. There are 13 residues in the CDR3. Per germline, CDR1 SGHTA and CDR2 FQGTGA. The CDR3 region has the DNA TGTGCCAGCAGCTCGATGAACAGGGAGACCCAGTACTTC. The encoded protein is CASSSMNRETQYF.

The V and J genes are TRBV6-4 and TRBJ2-7, with TRBD1 matching 10 bases. V trimming: 7 bases; J trimming: 3 bases; junction bases outside the gene matches: 3. In germline, CDR1 is MRHNA, CDR2 SNTAGT. The CDR3 loop spans 13 amino acids. The CDR3 DNA reads as TGTGCCAGCAAGGGACAGGGGCTCTACGAGCAGTACTTC. It specifies CASKGQGLYEQYF.

The chain has TRBV19 and TRBJ1-5; 7 bases are a match to TRBD1. This CDR3 is built from 14 residues. V lost 4 bases to trimming and J lost 6 bases; unmatched junction nucleotides: 6. The V gene's germline CDR1 is LNHDA and CDR2 SQIVND (reference sequence). Here the CDR3 DNA reads TGTGCCAGTAGTACCAGTAACAGGGGTCAGCCCCAGCATTTT. Encoded protein: CASSTSNRGQPQHF.

This rearrangement joins TRBV5-1 to TRBJ1-2; TRBD1 matches 8 bases. V lost 0 bases, J lost 5 bases, and 12 bases stayed unmatched. This CDR3 spans 17 amino acids. CDR1 is SGHRS and CDR2 is YFSETQ in the germline V gene. The CDR3 DNA reads TGCGCCAGCAGCTTGGCCACAGGGGGGATCGTCCGGTATGGCTACACCTTC. The encoded protein is CASSLATGGIVRYGYTF.

V and J are TRBV27 and TRBJ2-5; D is perhaps TRBD2 (6 bases). Germline loops: CDR1 MNHEY, CDR2 SMNVEV (reference sequence). The CDR3 loop spans 17 amino acids. Trimming took off 2 bases at V and 5 bases at J, with 21 bases between the two ends. CDR3 coding DNA: TGTGCCAGCAGTTTAAAAGGGTCAGCTTGGAGGGACGAGACCCAGTACTTC. Translation gives CASSLKGSAWRDETQYF.

The chain employs TRBV28 and TRBJ1-2; no clear D gene. Looked up from germline, CDR1 is MDHEN and CDR2 is SYDVKM. CDR3 length: 11 residues. Trimming shortened V by 8 bases and J by 4 bases, and 8 bases separated the two germline ends. The CDR3 DNA is TGTGCCAGCCTCGCCGGCTATGGCTACACCTTC. It yields the protein CASLAGYGYTF.

The chain couples TRBV11-2 to TRBJ1-5; D gene uncertain. Germline V CDR1 and CDR2: SGHAT, FQNNGV. The V and J ends lost 0 bases and 4 bases respectively, with 7 bases between them. There are 14 residues in the CDR3. The CDR3 region is CASSLDGFNQPQHF. In DNA form, the CDR3 reads TGTGCCAGCAGCTTAGACGGGTTTAATCAGCCCCAGCATTTT.

The CDR3 loop is CASSSERGGSNQPQHF. The CDR3 DNA reads as TGTGCCAGCAGTTCCGAGCGGGGAGGTAGCAATCAGCCCCAGCATTTT. The chain is built from TRBV6-5 and TRBJ1-5; D is unclear. Germline V gene data show CDR1 as MNHEY and CDR2 as SVGAGI. The V and J ends lost 4 bases and 0 bases respectively, with 13 bases between them. This CDR3 has 16 residues.

This clone appeared once. V usage is TRBV19 and J usage is TRBJ2-3, with D possibly being TRBD2 (5 bases). CDR1 and CDR2 (germline): LNHDA, SQIVND (reference sequence). The CDR3 is 13 residues long. Between the trimmed V and J ends, which lost 8 bases and 2 bases, there was a span of 11 bases. CDR3: CASEGANTDTQYF. The DNA of the CDR3 is TGTGCCAGTGAGGGCGCTAACACAGATACGCAGTATTTT.